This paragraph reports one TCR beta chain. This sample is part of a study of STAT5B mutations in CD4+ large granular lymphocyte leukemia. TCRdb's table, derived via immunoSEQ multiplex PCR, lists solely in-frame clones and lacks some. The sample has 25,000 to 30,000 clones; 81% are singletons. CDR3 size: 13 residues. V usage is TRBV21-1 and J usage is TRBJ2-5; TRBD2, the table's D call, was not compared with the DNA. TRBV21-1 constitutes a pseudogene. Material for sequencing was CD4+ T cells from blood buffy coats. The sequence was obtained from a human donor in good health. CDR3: CASSKVAQETQYF. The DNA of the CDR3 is TGTGCCAGCAGCAAAGTAGCACAAGAGACCCAGTACTTC.